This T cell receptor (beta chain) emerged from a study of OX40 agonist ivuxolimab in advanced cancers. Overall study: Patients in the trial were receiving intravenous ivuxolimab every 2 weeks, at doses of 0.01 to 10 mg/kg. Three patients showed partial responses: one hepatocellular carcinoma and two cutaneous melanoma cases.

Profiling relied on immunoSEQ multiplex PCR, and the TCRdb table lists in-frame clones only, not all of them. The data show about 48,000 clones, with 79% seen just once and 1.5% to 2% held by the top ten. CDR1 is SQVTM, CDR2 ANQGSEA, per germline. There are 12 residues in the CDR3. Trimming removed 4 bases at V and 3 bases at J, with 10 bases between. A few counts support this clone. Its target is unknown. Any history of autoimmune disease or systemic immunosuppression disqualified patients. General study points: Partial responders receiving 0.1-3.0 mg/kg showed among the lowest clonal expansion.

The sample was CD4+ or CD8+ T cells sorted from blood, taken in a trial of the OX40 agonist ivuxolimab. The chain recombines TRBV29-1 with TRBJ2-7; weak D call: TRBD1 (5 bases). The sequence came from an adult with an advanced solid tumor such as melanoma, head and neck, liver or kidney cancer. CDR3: CSVADIVYEQYF. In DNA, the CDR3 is TGCAGCGTTGCGGACATAGTCTACGAGCAGTACTTC.